Listed here are 23 T cell receptor beta chains from one sample, sequenced in a study of cytomegalovirus exposure and HLA in healthy donors. PCR was performed using 60 Vbeta and 13 Jbeta primers. Clones were read by immunoSEQ multiplex PCR, and TCRdb kept only the in-frame ones, dropping some. The profile shows more than 55,000 clones, 75% to 85% of them singletons. Sequenced input: PBMCs. These receptors all stem from a human donor in good health.

The sample holds a few counts of this clone. The rearrangement joins TRBV15 to TRBJ2-7; possibly TRBD2 for D (6 bases). Germline V CDR1 and CDR2: LNHNV, YYDKDF (reference sequence). Trimming shortened V by 5 bases and J by 1 base, and 15 bases separated the two germline ends. The CDR3 extends over 15 amino acids. CDR3 nucleotide sequence: TGTGCCACCAGCCGCGGGATTGATACGTCCTACGAGCAGTACTTC. Translating it yields CATSRGIDTSYEQYF.

The chain is built from TRBV18 and TRBJ1-2; D unclear. The CDR3 is 13 residues long. CDR1 and CDR2 (germline): KGHSH, LQKENI. The V and J ends lost 3 bases and 8 bases respectively, with 13 bases between them. The CDR3 bases are TGTGCCAGCTCACCCACTGACTTCGGAGGCTACACCTTC. It translates to CASSPTDFGGYTF.

The chain joins TRBV30 to TRBJ2-7; weak D call: TRBD1 (6 bases). V was cut by 3 bases and J by 7 bases, with 22 bases left in between. CDR1 is GTSNPN, CDR2 SVGIG, per germline (reference sequence). This CDR3 is built from 15 residues. The CDR3 DNA reads TGTGCCTGGAGACAGGGTTTAGGGTCTCTGGGTGAGCAGTACTTC. It is translated as CAWRQGLGSLGEQYF.

The chain joins TRBV27 to TRBJ1-2, with a possible D match to TRBD1 (6 bases). Germline V lookup: CDR1 MNHEY, CDR2 SMNVEV (reference sequence). V gave up 5 bases and J gave up 8 bases, with 15 bases separating them. The CDR3 contains 13 residues. CDR3 region: CASSLRGLEGYTF. The CDR3 bases are TGTGCCAGCAGTCTCAGGGGTTTAGAGGGCTACACCTTC.

The chain is built from TRBV9 and TRBJ1-1; no reliable D call. V was clipped by 4 bases and J by 0 bases, with 10 bases between them. Germline assignment: CDR1 SGDLS and CDR2 YYNGEE. This CDR3 has 14 amino acids. Here the CDR3 DNA reads TGTGCCAGCAGCCCGCACGAGATGAACACTGAAGCTTTCTTT. This encodes CASSPHEMNTEAFF.

This rearrangement joins TRBV7-3 to TRBJ2-1; 8 nucleotides line up with TRBD2. Germline V gene sequence: CDR1 SGHTA, CDR2 FQGTGA. There are 15 residues in the CDR3. The ends lost 5 bases at V and 6 bases at J; junction bases unmatched: 9. CDR3 region: CASSRVAGFSNEQFF. CDR3 bases: TGTGCCAGCAGCAGGGTAGCGGGATTTTCCAATGAGCAGTTCTTC.

This clone turned up a few times. The rearrangement joins TRBV27 to TRBJ1-1; TRBD1 agrees at 7 bases. V was pared by 2 bases and J by 1 base, with 7 bases of the junction left unmatched. The germline V gene has CDR1 MNHEY and CDR2 SMNVEV (reference sequence). This CDR3 region has 16 residues. CDR3 loop: CASSLHTGTENTEAFF. The CDR3 DNA reads as TGTGCCAGCAGTTTACATACCGGGACAGAGAACACTGAAGCTTTCTTT.

A note on this clone: Its ends do not fully match the called genes, so a read error is possible. This chain uses TRBV4-1 with TRBJ1-3, with D hard to call. CDR1 and CDR2 from the germline V gene are MGHRA and YSYEKL. The CDR3 has 15 amino acids. CDR3 amino acids: CASSQDASSGNTIYF. The CDR3 nucleotides are TGCGCCAGCAGTCAAGACGCCAGCTCTGGAAACACCATATATTTT.

This chain uses TRBV27 with TRBJ2-1, with TRBD2 identical over 9 bases. The CDR3 runs to 15 residues. V was clipped by 3 bases and J by 5 bases; unmatched bases: 5. Per the germline V gene, CDR1 is MNHEY and CDR2 is SMNVEV (reference sequence). DNA of the CDR3: TGTGCCAGCAGTTTGGGGCTAGCGGGGAACAATGAGCAGTTCTTC. It translates to CASSLGLAGNNEQFF.

The chain has TRBV10-1 and TRBJ1-5; D may be TRBD1 (6 bases). In germline, CDR1 is WNHNN, CDR2 SYGVQD (reference sequence). V lost 9 bases to trimming and J lost 6 bases, with 15 bases between them. This CDR3 contains 13 residues. The CDR3 nucleotides read TGCGCCAGATTAACAGGGTCCCCTCAGCCCCAGCATTTT. It is translated as CARLTGSPQPQHF.

V is TRBV11-2 and J is TRBJ2-5; D is uncertain. The CDR3 sequence is 12 residues long. Looked up from germline, CDR1 is SGHAT and CDR2 is FQNNGV. The germline V and J ends were trimmed by 4 bases and 7 bases, with 10 bases remaining between them. The CDR3 bases are TGTGCCAGCAGCTCGACTGCGAGGACCCAGTACTTC. Translated, it gives CASSSTARTQYF.

The gene calls are TRBV7-2 and TRBJ2-7; 10 bases fit TRBD2. Germline values: CDR1 SGHTA, CDR2 FQGNSA. The CDR3 has 15 amino acids. The ends lost 6 bases at V and 3 bases at J; junction bases unmatched: 8. CDR3 DNA sequence: TGTGCCAGCAGGTTGGCGACTAGCGGGTTCTACGAGCAGTACTTC. It specifies CASRLATSGFYEQYF.

This chain uses TRBV6-6 with TRBJ2-2; no firm D call. Per germline, CDR1 MNHNY and CDR2 SVGAGI (reference sequence). This CDR3 contains 14 residues. The V end lost 6 bases, the J end lost 2 bases, and 10 bases lay between the germline ends. CDR3 amino acids: CASRENLNTGELFF. In DNA form, the CDR3 reads TGTGCCAGCAGGGAGAATTTAAACACCGGGGAGCTGTTTTTT.

The CDR3 DNA follows: TGTGCCAGTAGTGCCCTTACCGGTGAAATATCAGATACGCAGTATTTT. It yields the protein CASSALTGEISDTQYF. The chain uses TRBV19 and TRBJ2-3; D is uncertain. The CDR3 is 16 residues long. CDR1 is LNHDA, CDR2 SQIVND, per germline (reference sequence). Trimming stripped 5 bases from V and 4 bases from J, with 19 bases between.

This chain links TRBV30 with TRBJ2-3; tentatively, D is TRBD2 (7 bases). V was shortened by 0 bases and J by 0 bases, with 10 bases between the two germline ends. CDR1 is GTSNPN, CDR2 SVGIG, per germline (reference sequence). CDR3 length equals 15 residues. The CDR3 DNA is TGTGCCTGGAGTGTAGGGGGGGTCAGCACAGATACGCAGTATTTT. Protein: CAWSVGGVSTDTQYF.

V gene TRBV28 combines with J gene TRBJ2-5; TRBD2 is a possible D gene (6 bases). The CDR3 is made up of 13 amino acids. Trimming took 5 bases from V and 5 from J, leaving 12 bases between them. Germline CDR1 reads MDHEN; CDR2 reads SYDVKM. Here the CDR3 DNA reads TGTGCCAGCAGTCCCCCGGGAGTGGAGACCCAGTACTTC. This translates into CASSPPGVETQYF.

This clone was picked up a small number of times. This rearrangement joins TRBV30 to TRBJ2-5; 13 bases agree with TRBD2. This CDR3 is built from 15 residues. Germline CDR1 reads GTSNPN; CDR2 reads SVGIG (reference sequence). After removal of 2 bases from V and 4 bases from J, the junction contained 4 bases not matched to a gene. The CDR3 loop is CAWSIGTSGVETQYF. Here the CDR3 DNA reads TGTGCCTGGAGTATCGGGACTAGCGGGGTAGAGACCCAGTACTTC.

This clone was detected once. DNA for the CDR3: TGTGCCAGTAGTATCACTAGTTACCACGAGCAGTACTTC. Its protein product is CASSITSYHEQYF. The chain links TRBV19 to TRBJ2-7; a weak D match, TRBD2 (5 bases). The CDR3 is 13 residues long. Germline CDR1 LNHDA, CDR2 SQIVND (reference sequence). V was shortened by 3 bases and J by 5 bases, with 11 bases between the two germline ends.

The rearrangement uses TRBV5-1 and TRBJ2-7, with a possible D match to TRBD1 (7 bases). CDR1 and CDR2 (germline): SGHRS, YFSETQ. This CDR3 has 14 amino acids. V lost 4 bases and J 4 bases, leaving 15 bases between the germline ends. CDR3 DNA: TGCGCCAGCAGCCCAGGGGGGAGTGGGTACGAGCAGTACTTC. Translating gives CASSPGGSGYEQYF. Full variable domain (rest looked up from reference TRBV5-1 and TRBJ2-7): KAGVTQTPRYLIKTRGQQVTLSCSPISGHRSVSWYQQTPGQGLQFLFEYFSETQRNKGNFPGRFSGRQFSNSRSEMNVSTLELGDSALYLCASSPGGSGYEQYFGPGTRLTVT.

The chain uses TRBV27 and TRBJ1-2; maybe TRBD1 (5 bases). The V and J ends lost 5 bases and 1 base respectively, with 14 bases between them. Germline CDR1 MNHEY, CDR2 SMNVEV (reference sequence). This CDR3 contains 15 residues. Here the CDR3 reads CASSRGRSLNYGYTF. The CDR3 DNA is TGTGCCAGCAGTAGGGGCAGGAGCCTTAACTATGGCTACACCTTC.

The chain has TRBV9 and TRBJ2-7; D might be TRBD1 (5 bases). Trimming stripped 0 bases from V and 2 bases from J, with 9 bases between. CDR3 length equals 14 residues. Germline CDR1 SGDLS, CDR2 YYNGEE. CDR3 in amino acids: CASSVATGAYEQYF. CDR3 sequence (DNA): TGTGCCAGCAGCGTAGCTACAGGCGCCTACGAGCAGTACTTC.

The chain combines TRBV11-3 with TRBJ2-2; D perhaps matches TRBD2 (6 bases). Germline CDR1 SGHNT, CDR2 YENEEA. This CDR3 is 15 amino acids long. V was pared by 6 bases and J by 6 bases, with 17 bases between. The CDR3 nucleotides read TGTGCCAGCAGTTCGGGATTTAGCGGCGCCGGGGAGCTGTTTTTT. Protein sequence: CASSSGFSGAGELFF.

Comment on this clone: The junction departs from germline at one end; a sequencing error may be responsible. The chain carries TRBV27 and TRBJ1-3; 7 nucleotides agree with TRBD1. The germline CDR1 and CDR2 sequences are MNHEY and SMNVEV (reference sequence). The CDR3 runs to 15 residues. The CDR3 sequence is CASSLDTGAGNTTYF. CDR3 bases: TGTGCCAGCAGCTTAGATACAGGGGCTGGAAACACCACATATTTT.